The clone carrying this T cell receptor beta chain came up a few times. The target antigen is unknown. V lost 0 bases, J lost 2 bases, and 5 bases lay in between. CDR1 is LNHDA, CDR2 SQIVND, per germline (reference sequence). This CDR3 has 15 amino acids. TCRdb called the 5' RACE reads again in MiXCR, with one record for every CDR3 protein. The profile covers 200,000 to 300,000 distinct CDR3 sequences, with under 12% appearing a single time and 9% to 10% taken by the ten largest. The record originates from a study of identical twins. General observations from the study: Conclusions rested on cross-sectional statistics rather than following the same donors. Invariant MAIT and iNKT cells are populations that could partly confound zero-insertion analyses.

The source is a man aged 45-60 years in good health. The specimen was memory T cells sorted from blood. This rearrangement joins TRBV19 to TRBJ2-6; D remains unclear. CDR3 amino acids: CASSIDQPGANVLTF. The CDR3 coding sequence is TGTGCCAGTAGTATAGATCAACCTGGGGCCAACGTCCTGACTTTC. Drawing the rest from reference TRBV19 and TRBJ2-6, the complete variable domain is DGGITQSPKYLFRKEGQNVTLSCEQNLNHDAMYWYRQDPGQGLRLIYYSQIVNDFQKGDIAEGYSVSREKKESFPLTVTSAQKNPTAFYLCASSIDQPGANVLTFGAGSRLTVL.